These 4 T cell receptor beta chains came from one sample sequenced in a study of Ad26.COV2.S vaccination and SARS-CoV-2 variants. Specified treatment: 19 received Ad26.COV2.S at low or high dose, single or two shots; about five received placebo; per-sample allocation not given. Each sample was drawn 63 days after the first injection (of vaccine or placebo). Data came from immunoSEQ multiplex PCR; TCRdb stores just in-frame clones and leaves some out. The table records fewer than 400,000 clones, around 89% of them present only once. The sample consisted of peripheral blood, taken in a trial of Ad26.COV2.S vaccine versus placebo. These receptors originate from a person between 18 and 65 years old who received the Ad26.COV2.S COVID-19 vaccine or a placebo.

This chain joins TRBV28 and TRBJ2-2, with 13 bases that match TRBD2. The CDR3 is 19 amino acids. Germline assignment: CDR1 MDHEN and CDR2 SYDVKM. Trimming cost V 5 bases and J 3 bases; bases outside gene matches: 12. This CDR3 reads CASSAPRTSGRTDTGELFF. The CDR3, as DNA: TGTGCCAGCAGTGCTCCTCGGACTAGCGGGAGAACGGACACCGGGGAGCTGTTTTTT.

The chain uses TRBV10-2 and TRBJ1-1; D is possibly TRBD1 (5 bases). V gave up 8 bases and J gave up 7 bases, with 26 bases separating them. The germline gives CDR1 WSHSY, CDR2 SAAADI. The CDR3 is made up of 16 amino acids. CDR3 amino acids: CASGPPPLRDAHEAFF. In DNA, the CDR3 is TGCGCCAGCGGTCCACCCCCTCTACGGGACGCTCATGAAGCTTTCTTT.

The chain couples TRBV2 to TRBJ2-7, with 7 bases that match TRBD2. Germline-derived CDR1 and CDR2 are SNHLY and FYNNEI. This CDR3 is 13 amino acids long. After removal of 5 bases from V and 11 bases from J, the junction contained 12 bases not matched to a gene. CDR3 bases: TGTGCCAGCAGTCTAAACCCTGGACTAGGAGAGTACTTC. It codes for CASSLNPGLGEYF. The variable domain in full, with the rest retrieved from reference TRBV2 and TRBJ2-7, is EPEVTQTPSHQVTQMGQEVILRCVPISNHLYFYWYRQILGQKVEFLVSFYNNEISEKSEIFDDQFSVERPDGSNFTLKIRSTKLEDSAMYFCASSLNPGLGEYFGPGTRLTVT.

The CDR3 protein is CASSSPGEIQYF. CDR3 coding DNA: TGTGCCAGCAGTTCCCCTGGGGAGATTCAGTACTTC. V gene TRBV28 combines with J gene TRBJ2-4; weak D call: TRBD2 (5 bases). CDR1 MDHEN and CDR2 SYDVKM come from the germline V gene. V shed 4 bases and J shed 10 bases, with 11 bases lying between them. The CDR3 runs 12 residues.